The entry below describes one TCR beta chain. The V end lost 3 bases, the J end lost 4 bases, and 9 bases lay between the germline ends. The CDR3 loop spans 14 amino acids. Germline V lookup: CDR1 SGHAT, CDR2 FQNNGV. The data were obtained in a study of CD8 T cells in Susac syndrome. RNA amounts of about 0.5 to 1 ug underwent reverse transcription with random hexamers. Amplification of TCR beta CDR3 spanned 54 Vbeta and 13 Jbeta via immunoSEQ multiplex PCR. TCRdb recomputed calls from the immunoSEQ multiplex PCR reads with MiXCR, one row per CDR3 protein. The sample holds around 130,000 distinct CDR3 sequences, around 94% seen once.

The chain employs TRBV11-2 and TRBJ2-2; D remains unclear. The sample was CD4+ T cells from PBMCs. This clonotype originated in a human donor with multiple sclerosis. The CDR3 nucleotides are TGTGCCAGCAGCTTCCTCTTGGGCACCGGGGAGCTGTTTTTT. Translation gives CASSFLLGTGELFF.